The next 2 T cell receptor beta chains were all read from a single sample in a study of post-analysis software for immune sequencing data. Built from TCR beta cDNA, the libraries had unique molecular identifiers in them. TCRdb passed the PCR reads through MiXCR, listing each CDR3 protein once. Of 150,000 to 200,000 distinct CDR3 sequences in the sample, under 40% were seen once. The starting material was blood, obtained after autologous hematopoietic stem cell transplantation. Receptors were obtained from a girl aged 5 to 17 with multiple sclerosis.

The J gene is TRBJ2-5, the V gene TRBV29-1; D is possibly TRBD2 (6 bases). The J call is uncertain, as TRBJ2-1 better fits the DNA end. Germline values: CDR1 SQVTM, CDR2 ANQGSEA. CDR3 length equals 12 residues. As DNA, the CDR3 is TGCAGCGTTGAAGACGTAGCGGAGACCCAGTTCTTC. Its translation: CSVEDVAETQFF.

This clonotype was counted many times. V is TRBV30 and J is TRBJ1-2; perhaps TRBD1 as D (5 bases). This CDR3 is built from 12 residues. Per germline, CDR1 GTSNPN and CDR2 SVGIG (reference sequence). V gave up 4 bases and J gave up 3 bases, with 9 bases separating them. The CDR3 protein is CAWTRDYYGYTF. DNA for the CDR3: TGTGCCTGGACAAGGGACTACTATGGCTACACCTTC.